Sequencing of this T cell receptor (beta chain) was carried out in a study of CD8 T cells in ankylosing spondylitis. Study-level results: Characteristic of ankylosing spondylitis blood, it appeared, was a TCR beta motif comprising several highly homologous variants.

Using its own MiXCR run on the 5' RACE reads, TCRdb lists one record per CDR3 protein. The table has around 770,000 distinct CDR3 sequences, over 9.5% seen once. This clonotype has just a few counts. As yet, its antigen is unknown. The germline V gene encodes CDR1 GTSNPN and CDR2 SVGIG (reference sequence). V lost 2 bases to trimming and J lost 0 bases, with 19 bases between them. The CDR3 runs to 17 residues. The TCR sequence derives from a male donor with ankylosing spondylitis. The V and J genes are TRBV30 and TRBJ1-1; D uncertain. Specimen: blood, either unsorted or a sorted T cell fraction (not recorded which). CDR3 region: CAWSKTELTLMNTEAFF. The DNA of the CDR3 is TGTGCCTGGAGTAAAACCGAGCTTACTTTAATGAACACTGAAGCTTTCTTT.